This is a list of T cell receptor beta chains from one sample in a study of blood T cell repertoires in COVID-19. Sequencing was performed with immunoSEQ multiplex PCR; in TCRdb, only in-frame clones are kept and a portion is missing. The sample records tens of thousands of clones, about 83% being singletons. The sample was peripheral blood. The receptors shown here come from a human donor in a cohort sampled during active COVID-19. The CDR3 runs from the conserved cysteine through the conserved F or W. Fields, in order: J gene, D gene, clone size, V gene, CDR3 DNA, CDR3 protein. The D gene is left open where the match is weak. The size field is filled for only some rows; it gives once, few, many or a size class.

j_call: TRBJ2-2; d_call: -; clone_size: -; v_call: TRBV7-9; cdr3_nt: TGTGCCAGCAGCCCCACAGCGGTAGGCACCGGGGAGCTGTTTTTT; cdr3_aa: CASSPTAVGTGELFF
j_call: TRBJ1-2; d_call: TRBD1; clone_size: -; v_call: TRBV19; cdr3_nt: TGTGCCAGTAGTGGGACAGGGGGCAACTATGGCTACACCTTC; cdr3_aa: CASSGTGGNYGYTF
j_call: TRBJ1-2; d_call: TRBD1; clone_size: -; v_call: TRBV5-6; cdr3_nt: TGTGCCAGCAGCTTCGGGACAGGGGGCGTGAACTATGGCTACACCTTC; cdr3_aa: CASSFGTGGVNYGYTF
j_call: TRBJ1-2; d_call: -; clone_size: -; v_call: TRBV5-1; cdr3_nt: TGCGCCAGCAGCTTGGAGTTAGGAGGGGTTAACTATGGCTACACCTTC; cdr3_aa: CASSLELGGVNYGYTF
j_call: TRBJ2-5; d_call: TRBD2; clone_size: -; v_call: TRBV11-3; cdr3_nt: TGTGCCAGCAGCTTAGGGGGACTAGCGGGGCAAGAGACCCAGTACTTC; cdr3_aa: CASSLGGLAGQETQYF
j_call: TRBJ1-5; d_call: -; clone_size: -; v_call: TRBV3-1/TRBV3-2; cdr3_nt: TGTGCCAGCAGCCAAGACGTTCAGCCCCAGCATTTT; cdr3_aa: CASSQDVQPQHF
j_call: TRBJ2-2; d_call: -; clone_size: -; v_call: TRBV7-2; cdr3_nt: TGTGCCAGCAGCTTAGTTTTCCCCAAACAGGGGAACACCGGGGAGCTGTTTTTT; cdr3_aa: CASSLVFPKQGNTGELFF
j_call: TRBJ2-7; d_call: TRBD1; clone_size: once; v_call: TRBV2; cdr3_nt: TGTGCCAGCAGCCGCGGACAGGAAAGCTCCTACGAGCAGTACTTC; cdr3_aa: CASSRGQESSYEQYF
j_call: TRBJ2-7; d_call: -; clone_size: few; v_call: TRBV5-1; cdr3_nt: TGCGCCAGCAGCCCCGGGATGTGGCCCGAGCAGTACTTC; cdr3_aa: CASSPGMWPEQYF
j_call: TRBJ2-7; d_call: TRBD1; clone_size: -; v_call: TRBV11-3; cdr3_nt: TGTGCCAGCAGCTTAATGTCTGGGACAGGTTACCACGAGCAGTACTTC; cdr3_aa: CASSLMSGTGYHEQYF
j_call: TRBJ1-2; d_call: TRBD1; clone_size: -; v_call: TRBV5-4; cdr3_nt: TGTGCCAGCAGCCTTGCAGGGGGCGGGTATGGCTACACCTTC; cdr3_aa: CASSLAGGGYGYTF
j_call: TRBJ2-3; d_call: TRBD2; clone_size: -; v_call: TRBV7-6; cdr3_nt: TGTGCCAGCAGCATGACTAGCCCCCCTCAGGGTACGCAGTATTTT; cdr3_aa: CASSMTSPPQGTQYF
j_call: TRBJ1-2; d_call: -; clone_size: -; v_call: TRBV5-4; cdr3_nt: TGTGCCAGCAGCTTGGGACAGGCAACAAACTATGGCTACACCTTC; cdr3_aa: CASSLGQATNYGYTF
j_call: TRBJ2-3; d_call: -; clone_size: -; v_call: TRBV28; cdr3_nt: TGTGCCAGCACCAGGCGGGCAGCCACAGATACGCAGTATTTT; cdr3_aa: CASTRRAATDTQYF
j_call: TRBJ1-6; d_call: TRBD1; clone_size: -; v_call: TRBV18; cdr3_nt: TGTGCCAGCTCAGCTGGGACAGACTCACCCCTCCACTTT; cdr3_aa: CASSAGTDSPLHF
j_call: TRBJ2-3; d_call: -; clone_size: once; v_call: TRBV7-2; cdr3_nt: TGTGCCAGCAGCTTGACAGGCACGAGGGATACGCAGTATTTT; cdr3_aa: CASSLTGTRDTQYF
j_call: TRBJ2-3; d_call: -; clone_size: -; v_call: TRBV18; cdr3_nt: TGTGCCAGCTCACTGCTTAAGACTAGCACAGATACGCAGTATTTT; cdr3_aa: CASSLLKTSTDTQYF
j_call: TRBJ1-4; d_call: -; clone_size: -; v_call: TRBV11-3; cdr3_nt: TGTGCCAGCAGCTTAAGGGGAAGACTGTTTTTT; cdr3_aa: CASSLRGRLFF
j_call: TRBJ1-2; d_call: -; clone_size: few; v_call: TRBV7-9; cdr3_nt: TGTGCCAGCAGCTCCCCGGGGGACTTC; cdr3_aa: CASSSPGDF
j_call: TRBJ1-2; d_call: -; clone_size: -; v_call: TRBV28; cdr3_nt: TGTGCCAGCAGTACGGGGGGCAACTATGGCTACACCTTC; cdr3_aa: CASSTGGNYGYTF
j_call: TRBJ2-7; d_call: TRBD1; clone_size: -; v_call: TRBV27; cdr3_nt: TGTGCCAGCAGTATCGGGACAGGGGGCTTGAACGAGCAGTACTTC; cdr3_aa: CASSIGTGGLNEQYF
j_call: TRBJ2-1; d_call: TRBD1; clone_size: -; v_call: TRBV5-1; cdr3_nt: TGCGCCAGCAGCTCTCAGACAGGGCGGGATGAGCAGTTCTTC; cdr3_aa: CASSSQTGRDEQFF
j_call: TRBJ1-2; d_call: TRBD1; clone_size: -; v_call: TRBV6-5; cdr3_nt: TGTGCCAGCATAGGCCTGGGAACAGGGGTAGGAGGCTACACCTTC; cdr3_aa: CASIGLGTGVGGYTF
j_call: TRBJ2-5; d_call: TRBD2; clone_size: -; v_call: TRBV27; cdr3_nt: TGTGCCAGCAGTTTATTCTGGCGGGGGGGCGGGGAGACCCAGTACTTC; cdr3_aa: CASSLFWRGGGETQYF
j_call: TRBJ2-2; d_call: TRBD1; clone_size: -; v_call: TRBV2; cdr3_nt: TGTGCCAGCAGGGGACAGGGTACCGGGGAGCTGTTTTTT; cdr3_aa: CASRGQGTGELFF
j_call: TRBJ1-2; d_call: -; clone_size: -; v_call: TRBV28; cdr3_nt: TGTGCCAGCAGCGAGGTTGAGGGCCCGACTAACTATGGCTACACCTTC; cdr3_aa: CASSEVEGPTNYGYTF
j_call: TRBJ2-7; d_call: -; clone_size: -; v_call: TRBV11-1; cdr3_nt: TGTGCCAGCAGCTTAGCGGGAGTCGGGATCTGGCCCTACGAGCAGTACTTC; cdr3_aa: CASSLAGVGIWPYEQYF
j_call: TRBJ2-1; d_call: -; clone_size: -; v_call: TRBV11-3; cdr3_nt: TGTGCCAGCGTTCCAGGCTCCTACAATGAGCAGTTCTTC; cdr3_aa: CASVPGSYNEQFF
j_call: TRBJ2-1; d_call: -; clone_size: -; v_call: TRBV11-2; cdr3_nt: TGTGCCAGCAGCTTAGGCCTAGCGCTGGTCTTCGAGCAGTTCTTC; cdr3_aa: CASSLGLALVFEQFF
j_call: TRBJ2-7; d_call: TRBD2; clone_size: -; v_call: TRBV29-1; cdr3_nt: TGCAGCGTCGAGGGACTAGCGGGAGACTTTACCTACGAGCAGTACTTC; cdr3_aa: CSVEGLAGDFTYEQYF
j_call: TRBJ2-1; d_call: TRBD1; clone_size: -; v_call: TRBV19; cdr3_nt: TGTGCCAGTAGTATCCCACAGGGGACATACAATGAGCAGTTCTTC; cdr3_aa: CASSIPQGTYNEQFF
j_call: TRBJ2-7; d_call: -; clone_size: few; v_call: TRBV21-1; cdr3_nt: TGTGCCAGCAGCCCCCGTCGAGGACATCCCTACGAGCAGTACTTC; cdr3_aa: CASSPRRGHPYEQYF
j_call: TRBJ2-1; d_call: TRBD2; clone_size: -; v_call: TRBV3-1/TRBV3-2; cdr3_nt: TGTGCCAGCAGCCAAGTCGGGACTAGCGGGGGTCACTCCTACAATGAGCAGTTCTTC; cdr3_aa: CASSQVGTSGGHSYNEQFF
j_call: TRBJ2-6; d_call: -; clone_size: -; v_call: TRBV6-4; cdr3_nt: TGTGCCAGCAGTGCGGGCTCTGGGGCCAACGTCCTGACTTTC; cdr3_aa: CASSAGSGANVLTF
j_call: TRBJ2-2; d_call: TRBD2; clone_size: few; v_call: TRBV7-3; cdr3_nt: TGTGCCAGCAGGCCTCCGTTCGGTGCGGGAGGATCCACCGGGGAGCTGTTTTTT; cdr3_aa: CASRPPFGAGGSTGELFF
j_call: TRBJ1-2; d_call: -; clone_size: -; v_call: TRBV28; cdr3_nt: TGTGCCACCTTAACCCATGCGGATCTCTACACCTTC; cdr3_aa: CATLTHADLYTF
j_call: TRBJ2-3; d_call: TRBD2; clone_size: -; v_call: TRBV5-1; cdr3_nt: TGCGCCAGCAGCGCCTCACTAGCGGGAGGTGGAGATACGCAGTATTTT; cdr3_aa: CASSASLAGGGDTQYF
j_call: TRBJ2-3; d_call: -; clone_size: -; v_call: TRBV29-1; cdr3_nt: TGCAGCGCCATCCCAGGAACAGCGAGGGGCACAGATACGCAGTATTTT; cdr3_aa: CSAIPGTARGTDTQYF
j_call: TRBJ1-2; d_call: -; clone_size: few; v_call: TRBV12-3/TRBV12-4; cdr3_nt: TGTGCCAGCAGTTTGCGACAGCTCTATGGCTACACCTTC; cdr3_aa: CASSLRQLYGYTF
j_call: TRBJ2-7; d_call: TRBD1; clone_size: -; v_call: TRBV3-1/TRBV3-2; cdr3_nt: TGTGCCAGCAGTCGCGGGGGACAGGGGACCTACGAGCAGTACTTC; cdr3_aa: CASSRGGQGTYEQYF
j_call: TRBJ2-2; d_call: TRBD1; clone_size: -; v_call: TRBV9; cdr3_nt: TGTGCCAGCAGAGCTTCCGGGGACAGGGGAGCCGGGGAGCTGTTTTTT; cdr3_aa: CASRASGDRGAGELFF
j_call: TRBJ2-7; d_call: -; clone_size: -; v_call: TRBV11-1; cdr3_nt: TGTGCCAGCAGCTTAAGACGGGGGGCCCCTTACGAGCAGTACTTC; cdr3_aa: CASSLRRGAPYEQYF
j_call: TRBJ2-1; d_call: TRBD2; clone_size: -; v_call: TRBV30; cdr3_nt: TGTGCCTGGAGACGGGCGGGAGGGCAGAGCTCCTACAATGAGCAGTTCTTC; cdr3_aa: CAWRRAGGQSSYNEQFF
j_call: TRBJ1-2; d_call: -; clone_size: -; v_call: TRBV5-1; cdr3_nt: TGCGCCAGCAGCTTGGGGACAGTGTCTCAGAACTATGGCTACACCTTC; cdr3_aa: CASSLGTVSQNYGYTF
j_call: TRBJ1-5; d_call: -; clone_size: -; v_call: TRBV28; cdr3_nt: TGTGCCAGTCGATCTGCGGGTTACAATCAGCCCCAGCATTTT; cdr3_aa: CASRSAGYNQPQHF
j_call: TRBJ2-7; d_call: TRBD1; clone_size: -; v_call: TRBV29-1; cdr3_nt: TGCAGCGCAACAGGGGGGTCCTACGAGCAGTACTTC; cdr3_aa: CSATGGSYEQYF
j_call: TRBJ2-3; d_call: -; clone_size: once; v_call: TRBV30; cdr3_nt: TGTGCCGTAACGACAGGCCTACGGACAGATACGCAGTATTTT; cdr3_aa: CAVTTGLRTDTQYF
j_call: TRBJ2-4; d_call: -; clone_size: -; v_call: TRBV10-1; cdr3_nt: TGCGCCAGCAGGGACAGAATAGCCAAAAACATTCAGTACTTC; cdr3_aa: CASRDRIAKNIQYF
j_call: TRBJ2-7; d_call: TRBD2; clone_size: -; v_call: TRBV7-9; cdr3_nt: TGTGCCAGCAGCTTAACTAGCGGGATCAACGAGCAGTACTTC; cdr3_aa: CASSLTSGINEQYF
j_call: TRBJ2-5; d_call: TRBD2; clone_size: -; v_call: TRBV3-1/TRBV3-2; cdr3_nt: TGTGCCAGCAGCCAGATTAGCGGGGTGGAGACCCAGTACTTC; cdr3_aa: CASSQISGVETQYF
j_call: TRBJ1-2; d_call: -; clone_size: -; v_call: TRBV7-2; cdr3_nt: TGTGCCAGCAGCTACCTTCCGGGGAGGGTTGAGTTTGGCACCTTC; cdr3_aa: CASSYLPGRVEFGTF
j_call: TRBJ2-7; d_call: TRBD2; clone_size: -; v_call: TRBV5-5; cdr3_nt: TGTGCCAGCAGCCTCCGTGCGGGGGACGAGCAGTACTTC; cdr3_aa: CASSLRAGDEQYF
j_call: TRBJ2-1; d_call: TRBD2; clone_size: -; v_call: TRBV18; cdr3_nt: TGTGCCAGCCGTGAGGGCGGGAGGCCGAATGAGCAGTTCTTC; cdr3_aa: CASREGGRPNEQFF
j_call: TRBJ1-2; d_call: -; clone_size: -; v_call: TRBV4-2; cdr3_nt: TGTGCCAGCAGCCAAGATTACAGGGTAAACTATGGCTACACCTTC; cdr3_aa: CASSQDYRVNYGYTF
j_call: TRBJ1-5; d_call: TRBD1; clone_size: -; v_call: TRBV5-4; cdr3_nt: TGTGCCAGCAGCTCCGGACAGGGGGATGGTCAGCCCCAGCATTTT; cdr3_aa: CASSSGQGDGQPQHF
j_call: TRBJ2-2; d_call: TRBD1; clone_size: -; v_call: TRBV28; cdr3_nt: TGTGCCAGCAGGCCACCCCGTGACAGGGGATTCACCGGGGAGCTGTTTTTT; cdr3_aa: CASRPPRDRGFTGELFF
j_call: TRBJ1-1; d_call: -; clone_size: -; v_call: TRBV30; cdr3_nt: TGTGCCTGGAGTGTACAACAGAACACTGAAGCTTTCTTT; cdr3_aa: CAWSVQQNTEAFF
j_call: TRBJ2-7; d_call: TRBD1; clone_size: -; v_call: TRBV19; cdr3_nt: TGTGCCAGTAGTTCTCGACAGGGGAATGTGTGGGAGCAGTACTTC; cdr3_aa: CASSSRQGNVWEQYF
j_call: TRBJ1-5; d_call: -; clone_size: -; v_call: TRBV24-1; cdr3_nt: TGTGCCACCAGTGATTTCAGCCAGGGCAATCAGCCCCAGCATTTT; cdr3_aa: CATSDFSQGNQPQHF